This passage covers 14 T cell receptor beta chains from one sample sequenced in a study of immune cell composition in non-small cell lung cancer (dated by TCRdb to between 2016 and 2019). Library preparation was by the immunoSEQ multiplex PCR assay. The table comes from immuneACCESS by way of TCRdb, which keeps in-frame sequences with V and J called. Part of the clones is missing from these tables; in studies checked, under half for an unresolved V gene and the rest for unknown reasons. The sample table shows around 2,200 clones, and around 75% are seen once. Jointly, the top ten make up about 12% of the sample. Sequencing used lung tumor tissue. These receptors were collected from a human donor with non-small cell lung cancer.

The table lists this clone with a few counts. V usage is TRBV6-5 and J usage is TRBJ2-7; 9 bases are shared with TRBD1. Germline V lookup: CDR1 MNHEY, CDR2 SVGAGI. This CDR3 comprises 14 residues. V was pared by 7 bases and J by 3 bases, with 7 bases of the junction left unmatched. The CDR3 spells CASKATGGNYEQYF. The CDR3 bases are TGTGCCAGCAAAGCGACAGGGGGTAACTACGAGCAGTACTTC.

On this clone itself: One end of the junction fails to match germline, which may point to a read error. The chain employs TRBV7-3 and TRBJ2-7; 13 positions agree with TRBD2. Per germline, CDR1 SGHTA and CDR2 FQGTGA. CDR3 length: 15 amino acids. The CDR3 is CASSLTSGRGYEQYF. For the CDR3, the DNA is TGTGCCAGCAGCCTAACTAGCGGGAGGGGGTACGAGCAGTACTTC.

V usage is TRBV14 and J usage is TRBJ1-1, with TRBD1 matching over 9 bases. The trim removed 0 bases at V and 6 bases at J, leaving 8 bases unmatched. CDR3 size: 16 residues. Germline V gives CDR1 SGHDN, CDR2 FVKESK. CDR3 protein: CASSQEMDRGGPEAFF. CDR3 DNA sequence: TGTGCCAGCAGCCAAGAAATGGACAGGGGAGGCCCTGAAGCTTTCTTT. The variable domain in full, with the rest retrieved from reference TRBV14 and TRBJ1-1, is EAGVTQFPSHSVIEKGQTVTLRCDPISGHDNLYWYRRVMGKEIKFLLHFVKESKQDESGMPNNRFLAERTGGTYSTLKVQPAELEDSGVYFCASSQEMDRGGPEAFFGQGTRLTVV.

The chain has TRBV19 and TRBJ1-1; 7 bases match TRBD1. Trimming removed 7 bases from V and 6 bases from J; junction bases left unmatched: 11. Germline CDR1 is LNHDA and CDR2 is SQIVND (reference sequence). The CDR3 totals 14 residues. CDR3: CASTDQGGWAEAFF. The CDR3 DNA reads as TGTGCCAGTACCGATCAAGGGGGCTGGGCTGAAGCTTTCTTT.

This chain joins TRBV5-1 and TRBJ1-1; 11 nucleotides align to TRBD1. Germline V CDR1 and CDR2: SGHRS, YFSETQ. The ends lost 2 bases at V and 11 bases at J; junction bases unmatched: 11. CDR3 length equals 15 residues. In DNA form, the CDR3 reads TGCGCCAGCAGCTTCGAACACCGGGACAGGGGGAGGGCTTTCTTT. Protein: CASSFEHRDRGRAFF.

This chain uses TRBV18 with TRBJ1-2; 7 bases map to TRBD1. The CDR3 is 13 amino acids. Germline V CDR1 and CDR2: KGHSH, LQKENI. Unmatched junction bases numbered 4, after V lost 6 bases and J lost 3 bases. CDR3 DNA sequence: TGTGCCAGCTCCCCCAGGGGGTACTATGGCTACACCTTC. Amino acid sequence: CASSPRGYYGYTF.

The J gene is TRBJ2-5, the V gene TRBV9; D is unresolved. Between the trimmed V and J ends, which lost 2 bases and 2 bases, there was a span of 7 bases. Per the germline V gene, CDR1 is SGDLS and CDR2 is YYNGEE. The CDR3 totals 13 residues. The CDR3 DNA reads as TGTGCCAGCAGCGTTCAGGATCAAGAGACCCAGTACTTC. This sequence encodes CASSVQDQETQYF.

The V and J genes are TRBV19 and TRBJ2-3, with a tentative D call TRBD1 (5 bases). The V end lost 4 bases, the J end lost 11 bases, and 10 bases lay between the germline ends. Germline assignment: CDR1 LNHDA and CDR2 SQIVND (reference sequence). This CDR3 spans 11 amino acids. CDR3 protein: CASSTGSLQYF. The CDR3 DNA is TGTGCCAGTAGTACAGGGTCCCTGCAGTATTTT.

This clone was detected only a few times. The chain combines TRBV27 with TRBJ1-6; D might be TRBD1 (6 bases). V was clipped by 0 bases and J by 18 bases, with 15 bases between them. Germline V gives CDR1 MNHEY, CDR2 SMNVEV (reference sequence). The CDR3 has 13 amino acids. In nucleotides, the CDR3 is TGTGCCAGCAGTTTATCCCCTACAGGGTCCCCCCACTTT. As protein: CASSLSPTGSPHF.

The CDR3 loop is CASSLPGGASSYEQYF. The DNA of the CDR3 is TGTGCCAGCAGCCTCCCGGGGGGGGCCAGCTCCTACGAGCAGTACTTC. The chain has TRBV7-3 and TRBJ2-7; 8 nucleotides line up with TRBD2. The CDR3 is made up of 16 amino acids. The germline gives CDR1 SGHTA, CDR2 FQGTGA. Unmatched junction bases numbered 9, after V lost 5 bases and J lost 0 bases. The entire variable domain, with the rest obtained from reference TRBV7-3 and TRBJ2-7, is as follows: GAGVSQTPSNKVTEKGKYVELRCDPISGHTALYWYRQSLGQGPEFLIYFQGTGAADDSGLPNDRFFAVRPEGSVSTLKIQRTERGDSAVYLCASSLPGGASSYEQYFGPGTRLTVT.

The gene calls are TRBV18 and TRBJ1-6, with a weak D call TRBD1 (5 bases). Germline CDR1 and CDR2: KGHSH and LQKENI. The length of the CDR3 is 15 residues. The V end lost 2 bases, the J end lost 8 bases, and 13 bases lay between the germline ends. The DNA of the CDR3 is TGTGCCAGCTCACCAGTCAGGGAAGAGGATTCACCCCTCCACTTT. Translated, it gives CASSPVREEDSPLHF.

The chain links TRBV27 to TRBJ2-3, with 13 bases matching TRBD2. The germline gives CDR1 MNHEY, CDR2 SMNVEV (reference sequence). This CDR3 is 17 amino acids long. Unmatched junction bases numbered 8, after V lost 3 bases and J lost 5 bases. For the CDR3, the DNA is TGTGCCAGCAGTTTTCCTACTAGCGGGGGGGCTGTAGATACGCAGTATTTT. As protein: CASSFPTSGGAVDTQYF.

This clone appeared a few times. The CDR3 spells CASSPDRDRGHEQYF. CDR3 nucleotides: TGTGCCAGCAGCCCTGACCGGGACAGGGGCCACGAGCAGTACTTC. This chain connects TRBV21-1 to TRBJ2-7; the table calls TRBD1, which could not be checked here. TRBV21-1 is marked as a pseudogene. The CDR3 sequence is 15 residues long.

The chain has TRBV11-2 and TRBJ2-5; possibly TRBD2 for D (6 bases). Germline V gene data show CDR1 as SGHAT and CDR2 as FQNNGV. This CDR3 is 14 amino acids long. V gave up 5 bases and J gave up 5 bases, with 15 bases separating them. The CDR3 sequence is CASSRQLAPETQYF. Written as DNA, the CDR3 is TGTGCCAGCAGCCGACAACTAGCCCCGGAGACCCAGTACTTC. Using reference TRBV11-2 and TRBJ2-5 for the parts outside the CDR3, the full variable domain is EAGVAQSPRYKIIEKRQSVAFWCNPISGHATLYWYQQILGQGPKLLIQFQNNGVVDDSQLPKDRFSAERLKGVDSTLKIQPAKLEDSAVYLCASSRQLAPETQYFGPGTRLLVL.